The following is a T cell receptor beta chain sequence with its context. This clone's antigen is unknown. There are no base qualities to consult, and no much larger clone falls within one base. At the junction V is shortened by 4 bases and J by 8 bases, with 18 bases in between. CDR3 length: 15 amino acids, cysteine to phenylalanine. The kept DNA is CDR3 alone, 45 bases in frame from the first base. CDR1 and CDR2 (SGHKS, YYEKEE) derive from the germline V gene (reference sequence). The collaborating institutions used their own protocols to collect whole blood in K2EDTA tubes. Collaborator samples were shipped for TCRbeta analysis as frozen whole blood, isolated PBMCs, or DNA extracted from either sample type. The data were taken from a study of blood T cell repertoires in COVID-19 (dated by TCRdb to about 2020). At the level of the whole study: The collaborator samples originated in the United States, Italy and Spain and spanned the acute and convalescent phases of COVID-19. The material from the prospective study consisted of cDNA or gDNA derived from T cells, B-cell-depleted T cells, or PBMCs. Deeply sampled blood TCRbeta repertoires from subjects exposed to, actively infected with, or recovered from COVID-19 were included in the dataset. The repertoires were released in a freely available public database intended as a resource for research on the immune response to SARS-CoV-2. Samples came from the ongoing ImmuneRACE study (first 160 participants) plus 1,254 subjects from 6 global collaborators. Sample metadata almost always included a de-identified subject ID, COVID-19 status, age in years and sex. Where HLA class I and class II types were available, the types were taken from metadata supplied by the sample provider, not from assay-based typing. Study-wide conclusions, independent of this receptor: Clinical and demographic metadata were provided uncurated, with the amount varying by source and participant.

The immunoSEQ Assay, a bias-controlled multiplex PCR, was used to amplify TCRbeta CDR3 regions from genomic DNA. As for how the authors treated the data: The number of nucleated cells in each sample was estimated by amplification of reference gene primers within the assay. To quantify the absolute abundance of each unique TCRbeta CDR3 rearrangement, sequence reads were collapsed and filtered. For each sample, productive Simpson clonality was calculated as the square root of Simpson's diversity index over productive rearrangements. The immuneACCESS repertoire file appears here via TCRdb, limited to in-frame rearrangements. These files lack a portion of the clones; in checked studies, under half of the deficit traces to unresolved V genes, and the cause of the others is not known. Clone size and the V and J calls come from that table; the DNA yielded D and trimming. The sample table contains 250,000 to 350,000 clones; only one count was recorded for 70% to 90% of them. In total, the top ten clones hold 9% to 9.5% of the sample.

Source material: peripheral blood. The clonotype comes from a man between 18 and 35 years old with active or convalescent COVID-19. The V and J genes are TRBV5-5 and TRBJ1-4; there is no confident call for the D gene. The DNA reads as follows: TGTGCCAGCAGCCCCAGGACCTATGAGGGAGAAAAACTGTTTTTT. This translates into CASSPRTYEGEKLFF.